One sample yielded the 8 T cell receptor beta chains listed below, sequenced in a study of identical twins. TCRdb re-analysed the 5' RACE reads in MiXCR, keeping a single row per CDR3 protein. The data contain some 570,000 distinct CDR3 sequences, around 22% of them singletons. The same sample was also used in a study of yellow fever vaccine responses in identical twins.

The specimen sequenced was CD4+ T cells sorted from blood. These TCRs come from a woman younger than 35 in good health.

This clonotype has more than one count but fewer than ten. The genes are TRBV20-1 and TRBJ1-2, with 11 nucleotides matching TRBD1. Germline V lookup: CDR1 DFQATT, CDR2 SNEGSKA (reference sequence). With 3 bases clipped from V and 4 bases from J, the junction kept 7 bases outside the gene matches. The CDR3 totals 15 residues. Written as DNA, the CDR3 is TGCAGTGCTAGGGACAGGGGGCGCGGACGCTATGGCTACACCTTC. Translation gives CSARDRGRGRYGYTF.

This clonotype was detected only a few times. The junction departs from germline at one end; a sequencing error may be responsible. The CDR3 spells CSARGLSFSYNEQFF. The CDR3 nucleotides are TGCAGTGCAAGAGGGCTATCATTCTCCTACAATGAGCAGTTCTTC. The chain employs TRBV20-1 and TRBJ2-1; TRBD2 might be the D (5 bases). CDR1 and CDR2 (germline): DFQATT, SNEGSKA (reference sequence). The CDR3 covers 15 residues.

CDR3 loop: CATSEFGQETQYF. The CDR3 bases are TGTGCCACCAGTGAATTTGGGCAAGAGACCCAGTACTTC. This sequence joins TRBV24-1 and TRBJ2-5; the D is unclear. The CDR3 is made up of 13 amino acids. V was pared by 4 bases and J by 2 bases, with 7 bases between. Germline V lookup: CDR1 KGHDR, CDR2 SFDVKD.

This clonotype was recorded a few times. The CDR3 protein is CASSSPTETQYF. CDR3 bases: TGTGCCAGCAGCTCGCCCACGGAGACCCAGTACTTC. This chain uses TRBV6-5 with TRBJ2-5; no firm D call. Looked up from germline, CDR1 is MNHEY and CDR2 is SVGAGI. The CDR3 consists of 12 residues. The V end was cut by 6 bases, the J end by 5 bases, with 10 bases between.

The chain employs TRBV7-6 and TRBJ2-5; D is unresolved. The CDR3 has 13 residues. Trimming left V 2 bases short and J 2 bases short, with 6 bases between. Germline V CDR1 and CDR2: SGHVS, FNYEAQ. The CDR3 region has the DNA TGTGCCAGCAGCTTATGGCCGCAAGAGACCCAGTACTTC. Its protein product is CASSLWPQETQYF.

This clonotype was seen more than once but under ten times. The chain carries TRBV10-3 and TRBJ2-1, with 7 bases aligning to TRBD1. The CDR3 sequence is 14 residues long. The V and J ends lost 0 bases and 6 bases, in that order; junction bases with no gene match: 2. Looked up from germline, CDR1 is ENHRY and CDR2 is SYGVKD. The CDR3 reads CAISESRTGNEQFF. CDR3 coding DNA: TGTGCCATCAGTGAGTCTAGGACAGGCAATGAGCAGTTCTTC.

The rearrangement links TRBV7-3 to TRBJ2-5, with 7 bases identical to TRBD1. With V trimmed by 0 bases and J by 2 bases, 9 bases remained unmatched. Germline values: CDR1 SGHTA, CDR2 FQGTGA. The CDR3 covers 17 residues. DNA for the CDR3: TGTGCCAGCAGCTTAACGCCCCTAAGACAGGGACAAGAGACCCAGTACTTC. It yields the protein CASSLTPLRQGQETQYF.

A few counts support this clonotype. The chain links TRBV14 to TRBJ2-7; D unresolved. CDR3 length equals 14 residues. Per the germline V gene, CDR1 is SGHDN and CDR2 is FVKESK. V lost 4 bases and J 2 bases, leaving 12 bases between the germline ends. CDR3 bases: TGTGCCAGCAGCCGGACGGGTAGAGCCTACGAGCAGTACTTC. Protein: CASSRTGRAYEQYF.